These 8 T cell receptor beta chains came from one sample sequenced in a study of response to subunit inactivated influenza vaccine. TCRdb re-derived calls from the RT-PCR reads in MiXCR, one entry per CDR3 protein. The table lists some 550,000 distinct CDR3 sequences, under 30% of them singletons. The sample was also linked to a second study, of T cells expressing NK-cell markers. As reported in that work: 5'RACE template switching with UMIs generated TCR beta cDNA.

This material consisted of CD4+ T cells sorted from PBMCs, taken roughly 12 days after vaccination. Source of these receptors: a man between 50 and 59 years old who received an inactivated influenza vaccine.

The chain has TRBV10-3 and TRBJ2-3, with D uncertain. The CDR3 is 13 residues long. V lost 7 bases and J lost 2, with 10 bases in between. Germline-derived CDR1 and CDR2 are ENHRY and SYGVKD. The CDR3 reads CAIKRPVTDTQYF. DNA for the CDR3: TGTGCCATCAAACGCCCAGTCACAGATACGCAGTATTTT.

This clonotype has only a few counts. The chain links TRBV29-1 to TRBJ2-1; D perhaps matches TRBD2 (6 bases). The length of the CDR3 is 14 residues. The germline gives CDR1 SQVTM, CDR2 ANQGSEA. The V gene lost 7 bases and the J gene lost 7 bases, with 20 bases spanning the gap. CDR3 nucleotide sequence: TGCAGCGCCGGACGGGGACTGGCTCAGAATGAGCAGTTCTTC. Its protein product is CSAGRGLAQNEQFF.

This clonotype was seen only a few times. The chain recombines TRBV5-6 with TRBJ2-7; the D gene could be TRBD1 or TRBD2 (5 bases each). With 4 bases removed from V and 5 bases from J, the gap between germline ends came to 16 bases. This CDR3 spans 14 amino acids. Germline CDR1 SGHDT, CDR2 YYEEEE. The CDR3 DNA follows: TGTGCCAGCAGCCGCATGGCAGGGAGCCACGAGCAGTACTTC. Translating it yields CASSRMAGSHEQYF. The whole variable domain, remainder taken from reference TRBV5-6 and TRBJ2-7, is DAGVTQSPTHLIKTRGQQVTLRCSPKSGHDTVSWYQQALGQGPQFIFQYYEEEERQRGNFPDRFSGHQFPNYSSELNVNALLLGDSALYLCASSRMAGSHEQYFGPGTRLTVT.

The chain is built from TRBV18 and TRBJ2-1; D remains unclear. Germline V gene data show CDR1 as KGHSH and CDR2 as LQKENI. CDR3 length: 13 amino acids. V shed 0 bases and J shed 6 bases, with 6 bases lying between them. CDR3 bases: TGTGCCAGCTCACCACCTGGTTTCAATGAGCAGTTCTTC. Translated, it gives CASSPPGFNEQFF. The full variable domain, with the rest looked up from reference TRBV18 and TRBJ2-1, is NAGVMQNPRHLVRRRGQEARLRCSPMKGHSHVYWYRQLPEEGLKFMVYLQKENIIDESGMPKERFSAEFPKEGPSILRIQQVVRGDSAAYFCASSPPGFNEQFFGPGTRLTVL.

This clonotype was recorded a few times. The gene calls are TRBV20-1 and TRBJ1-4, with 7 bases matching TRBD1. The CDR3 consists of 16 residues. Germline CDR1 DFQATT, CDR2 SNEGSKA (reference sequence). The trim removed 1 base at V and 4 bases at J, leaving 9 bases unmatched. The DNA of the CDR3 is TGCAGTGCTAGAGGGATCAGACAGGGCCATAATGAAAAACTGTTTTTT. Translating gives CSARGIRQGHNEKLFF.

The CDR3 DNA is TGTGCCAGCAGTATAAGCAGGCAAAACGAGCAGTACTTC. Amino acids: CASSISRQNEQYF. The chain has TRBV7-2 and TRBJ2-7; D uncertain. Germline V gene lookup returns CDR1 SGHTA and CDR2 FQGNSA. V dropped 6 bases and J dropped 5 bases, with 14 bases sitting between them. CDR3 size: 13 residues.

The chain employs TRBV12-3 or TRBV12-4 and TRBJ1-2; D remains unclear. CDR3 length: 16 amino acids. Trimming took off 5 bases at V and 4 bases at J, with 20 bases between the two ends. The CDR3 is CASSQTLLKGGYGYTF. For the CDR3, the DNA is TGTGCCAGCAGTCAAACCCTTTTGAAGGGAGGCTATGGCTACACCTTC.

The genes are TRBV4-3 and TRBJ2-2; TRBD1 matches at 9 bases. Germline CDR1 LGHNA, CDR2 YSLEER. CDR3 size: 16 residues. The V and J ends lost 1 base and 6 bases, in that order; junction bases with no gene match: 6. In DNA, the CDR3 is TGCGCCAGCAGCCAAGGAGGGACAGGGTTGCCCGGGGAGCTGTTTTTT. Translation: CASSQGGTGLPGELFF.